A selection of T cell receptor beta chains follows, all from one sample in a study of early T cells in non-severe SARS-CoV-2 infection. TCRdb itself ran the 5' RACE reads through MiXCR, one entry per CDR3 protein. This sample has more than 70,000 distinct CDR3 sequences; approximately 11% occur once, and the top ten carry approximately 12%. The sample consisted of whole blood, taken at baseline. The origin of the receptors is an adult who was a healthcare worker with PCR-confirmed SARS-CoV-2 infection or an uninfected control (not recorded which). CDR3s include the opening cysteine and the closing phenylalanine or tryptophan. Fields, in order: D gene, clone size, J gene, V gene, CDR3 DNA, CDR3 protein. A D gene is named only where the DNA matches it firmly. Clone size, where shown, is once, few, many, or a class for clones that have expanded.

>.|.|TRBJ1-5|TRBV5-1
TGCGCCAGCAGCTTGGACCATTTTAGCAATCAGCCCCAGCATTTT
CASSLDHFSNQPQHF
>.|few|TRBJ1-4|TRBV20-1
TGCAGTGCTAGAGATCTAAGGGGCGCTGGTGAAAAACTGTTTTTT
CSARDLRGAGEKLFF
>TRBD1|few|TRBJ2-1|TRBV7-8
TGTGCCAGCGTTGGACAGTTTCCCAGGGGGAATGAGCAGTCCTTC
CASVGQFPRGNEQSF
>.|.|TRBJ2-7|TRBV20-1
TGCAGTGCTAGGGGACAAACCTCCTACGAGCAGTACTTC
CSARGQTSYEQYF
>.|.|TRBJ2-4|TRBV12-5
TGTGCTAGTGGTTTGAGCCCGGGACAAGAAAACATTCAGTACTTC
CASGLSPGQENIQYF
>.|.|TRBJ1-1|TRBV7-2
TGTGCCAGCAGCTTAGGGGCCCAATCGGTAGGGGCTTTCTTT
CASSLGAQSVGAFF
>TRBD2|.|TRBJ2-7|TRBV7-2
TGTGCCAGCAGCGTCCCGGTGGGGACTAGTGGGGGCGAGCAGTACTTC
CASSVPVGTSGGEQYF
>.|many|TRBJ2-3|TRBV29-1
TGCAGCGTGGCTGCAGGAGGTAGAGGTTTGACGCAGTATTTT
CSVAAGGRGLTQYF
>.|.|TRBJ1-2|TRBV30
TGTGTCTGGAGAAGCCCCAACTATGGCTACACCTTC
CVWRSPNYGYTF
>.|.|TRBJ2-3|TRBV2
TGTGCCAGCAGTGAAGGAGGCCGGGACACTAGCACAGATACGCAGTATTTT
CASSEGGRDTSTDTQYF
>TRBD2|many|TRBJ2-1|TRBV2
TGTGCCAGCAGTGAGCAGGGAGGGAATGAGCAGTTCTTC
CASSEQGGNEQFF
>.|.|TRBJ1-2|TRBV9
TGTGCCAGCAGCGTAGAGGGGACCGGGAGTTATGGCTACACCTTC
CASSVEGTGSYGYTF
>.|once|TRBJ1-4|TRBV4-2
TGTGCCAGCAGCCCGGGCGAGATAAATGAAAAACTGTTTTTT
CASSPGEINEKLFF
>.|few|TRBJ2-5|TRBV18
TGTGCCAGCTCACCAGGGGTGCCACAAGAGACCCAGTACTTC
CASSPGVPQETQYF
>.|many|TRBJ2-3|TRBV20-1
TGCAGTGCAAGGGGTCAGGGCTTCGACACAGATACGCAGTATTTT
CSARGQGFDTDTQYF
>TRBD1|.|TRBJ2-1|TRBV11-3
TGTGCCAGCAGCTTAGGCGGGACAGGGAACAATGAGCAGTTCTTC
CASSLGGTGNNEQFF
>TRBD2|few|TRBJ2-3|TRBV7-6
TGTGCCAGCAGCTCCCCCCTAGCGGGGGACGCAGATACGCAGTATTTT
CASSSPLAGDADTQYF
>.|few|TRBJ1-1|TRBV7-8
TGTGCCAGCAGCTCCCGTTTAGATCGGCATGAAGCTTTCTTT
CASSSRLDRHEAFF
>.|.|TRBJ1-1|TRBV6-2/TRBV6-3
TGTGCCAGCAGCTCCCGGGAGGACAGCCTACGGGGAGAAGCTTTCTTT
CASSSREDSLRGEAFF
>.|.|TRBJ1-5|TRBV4-1
TGCGCCAGCAGCCAAGTCCCCAGGGACCCCCAGCCCCAGCATTTT
CASSQVPRDPQPQHF
>TRBD1|few|TRBJ2-5|TRBV9
TGTGCCAGCAGCCCCACGGGGACAGGACGAGAGACCCAGTACTTC
CASSPTGTGRETQYF
>TRBD2|.|TRBJ2-7|TRBV5-4
TGTGCCAGCAGCCCCGGGACTAGCGGGGAATACTACGAGCAGTACTTC
CASSPGTSGEYYEQYF
>TRBD2|few|TRBJ2-1|TRBV6-2/TRBV6-3
TGTGCCAGCAGTACAGGACTAGCGGGGTGGGGTGAGCAGTTCTTC
CASSTGLAGWGEQFF
>TRBD1|few|TRBJ1-1|TRBV29-1
TGCAGCGTCAGACAGGGGCCCAAAGCTTTCTTT
CSVRQGPKAFF
>.|few|TRBJ2-4|TRBV2
TGTGCCAGCAGTACCGGGCCCGGGGTTCAGTACTTC
CASSTGPGVQYF
>.|few|TRBJ1-1|TRBV5-1
TGCGCCACCAGCCGTGGGGGGTATACTGAAGCTTTCTTT
CATSRGGYTEAFF
>.|many|TRBJ1-1|TRBV7-6
TGTGCCAGCAGCCCAGCCGGACAAGGAACTGAAGCTTTCTTT
CASSPAGQGTEAFF
>.|.|TRBJ2-7|TRBV5-1
TGCGCCAGCAGCTTGTCGGGACACACCTACGAGCAGTACTTC
CASSLSGHTYEQYF
>.|.|TRBJ2-2|TRBV18
TGTGCCAGCTCAGCTTTGAAGAACACCGGGGAGCTGTTTTTT
CASSALKNTGELFF
>.|.|TRBJ2-7|TRBV20-1
TGCAGTGCTAGCGAGGGACCGGACGAGCAGTACTTC
CSASEGPDEQYF
>.|few|TRBJ1-1|TRBV7-2
TGTGCCAGCAGCCAAGGACGTAGAACAACTGAAGCTTTCTTT
CASSQGRRTTEAFF
>TRBD1|many|TRBJ2-1|TRBV7-6
TGTGCCAGCAGCTATGGACAGGGGATTGACAATGAGCAGTTCTTC
CASSYGQGIDNEQFF
>.|few|TRBJ1-4|TRBV18
TGTGCCAGCTCACTAGACGCTACAACTAATGAAAAACTGTTTTTT
CASSLDATTNEKLFF
>.|.|TRBJ2-1|TRBV2
TGTGCCAGCTTTCTGGGCCCGAATGAGCAGTTCTTC
CASFLGPNEQFF
>.|many|TRBJ1-1|TRBV29-1
TGCAGCGTTGATACGGCGGCAATGAACACTGAAGCTTTCTTT
CSVDTAAMNTEAFF
>.|.|TRBJ2-7|TRBV25-1
TGTGCCAGCAGTAACACGGGGCCCTTCCACGAGCAGTACTTC
CASSNTGPFHEQYF
>TRBD2|.|TRBJ2-1|TRBV5-1
TGCGCCAGCAGCTTTGGGGGAGGGGCGGAGAGTAATGAGCAGTTCTTC
CASSFGGGAESNEQFF
>.|.|TRBJ2-7|TRBV6-6
TGTGCCAGCAGTTGGGGGCCCGAGCAGTACTTC
CASSWGPEQYF